A selection of T cell receptor beta chains follows, all from one sample in a study of cytomegalovirus exposure and HLA in healthy donors. The repertoire was sequenced with immunoSEQ multiplex PCR; TCRdb's copy has only in-frame clones and lacks some. Of some 90,000 clones listed, 76% were seen once; the top ten hold approximately 5%. Sequenced material: PBMCs. These receptors were taken from a young man in good health and CMV-seropositive. CDR3s include the opening cysteine and the closing phenylalanine or tryptophan. D genes are given only for firm matches. Some rows have no size entry. The others give once, few or many, or a class for an expanded clone.

CDR3 protein: CAISELGQGPSGANVLTF
CDR3 DNA: TGTGCCATCAGTGAATTGGGACAGGGCCCCTCTGGGGCCAACGTCCTGACTTTC
V gene: TRBV10-3
clone size: NA
J gene: TRBJ2-6
D gene: TRBD1

CDR3 protein: CASFLLAGAANEQFF
CDR3 DNA: TGTGCCAGCTTCCTTTTAGCGGGGGCTGCTAATGAGCAGTTCTTC
V gene: TRBV2
clone size: NA
J gene: TRBJ2-1
D gene: TRBD2

CDR3 protein: CASGHSSYNEQFF
CDR3 DNA: TGTGCTAGTGGGCACAGCTCCTACAATGAGCAGTTCTTC
V gene: TRBV12-5
clone size: NA
J gene: TRBJ2-1
D gene: NA

CDR3 protein: CASSFNIGGRYF
CDR3 DNA: TGTGCCAGCAGTTTTAACATAGGAGGTCGGTATTTT
V gene: TRBV28
clone size: NA
J gene: TRBJ2-3
D gene: NA

CDR3 protein: CASSEGQGAAEAFF
CDR3 DNA: TGTGCCAGCAGCGAGGGACAGGGGGCGGCTGAAGCTTTCTTT
V gene: TRBV5-4
clone size: NA
J gene: TRBJ1-1
D gene: TRBD1

CDR3 protein: CASSPRGGHGTGELFF
CDR3 DNA: TGTGCCAGCAGCCCCAGAGGCGGACACGGCACCGGGGAGCTGTTTTTT
V gene: TRBV11-2
clone size: NA
J gene: TRBJ2-2
D gene: NA

CDR3 protein: CASSPIPLGGTGELFF
CDR3 DNA: TGTGCCAGCAGCCCTATACCCCTGGGAGGCACCGGGGAGCTGTTTTTT
V gene: TRBV5-4
clone size: NA
J gene: TRBJ2-2
D gene: NA

CDR3 protein: CASSPGLAGNTGELFF
CDR3 DNA: TGCGCCAGCAGCCCCGGACTAGCGGGGAACACCGGGGAGCTGTTTTTT
V gene: TRBV5-1
clone size: NA
J gene: TRBJ2-2
D gene: TRBD2

CDR3 protein: CACKAGDGYTF
CDR3 DNA: TGTGCCTGCAAAGCGGGGGATGGCTACACCTTC
V gene: TRBV30
clone size: few
J gene: TRBJ1-2
D gene: NA

CDR3 protein: CASSLDSSSYNEQFF
CDR3 DNA: TGCGCCAGCAGCTTGGACAGTAGCTCCTACAATGAGCAGTTCTTC
V gene: TRBV5-1
clone size: NA
J gene: TRBJ2-1
D gene: NA

CDR3 protein: CASSSELPLPGLADTGELFF
CDR3 DNA: TGTGCCAGCAGCTCGGAGCTGCCCCTCCCGGGACTAGCAGACACCGGGGAGCTGTTTTTT
V gene: TRBV5-8
clone size: few
J gene: TRBJ2-2
D gene: TRBD2

CDR3 protein: CASSTELARPYNEQFF
CDR3 DNA: TGTGCCAGCAGCACCGAACTAGCGAGGCCGTACAATGAGCAGTTCTTC
V gene: TRBV7-2
clone size: NA
J gene: TRBJ2-1
D gene: TRBD2

CDR3 protein: CSVVGETGGKYEQYF
CDR3 DNA: TGCAGCGTTGTTGGCGAGACAGGGGGGAAATACGAGCAGTACTTC
V gene: TRBV29-1
clone size: NA
J gene: TRBJ2-7
D gene: TRBD1

CDR3 protein: CASSLTSGEGSTDTQYF
CDR3 DNA: TGTGCCAGCAGCTTAACTAGCGGGGAGGGGAGCACAGATACGCAGTATTTT
V gene: TRBV5-6
clone size: NA
J gene: TRBJ2-3
D gene: TRBD2

CDR3 protein: CASSLGGFGAFF
CDR3 DNA: TGCGCCAGCAGCTTGGGGGGCTTCGGAGCTTTCTTT
V gene: TRBV5-1
clone size: NA
J gene: TRBJ1-1
D gene: NA

CDR3 protein: CASSITGNTEAFF
CDR3 DNA: TGTGCCAGTAGTATAACGGGAAACACTGAAGCTTTCTTT
V gene: TRBV19
clone size: NA
J gene: TRBJ1-1
D gene: NA